One and the same sample provided the 18 T cell receptor beta chains below, sequenced in a study of T cell responses to AZD1222 COVID-19 vaccine. Clones were sequenced by immunoSEQ multiplex PCR, and TCRdb holds only the in-frame ones, with some missing. The repertoire consists of around 160,000 clones, with under 95% occurring once and the leading ten covering approximately 2.9%. Specimen: peripheral blood, collected on day 0 of MenACWY control vaccination. Receptor source: an adult in good health.

V is TRBV25-1 and J is TRBJ1-4, with TRBD1 as a possible D gene (5 bases). Between the trimmed V and J ends, which lost 2 bases and 5 bases, there was a span of 12 bases. Germline-derived CDR1 and CDR2 are MGHDK and SYGVNS. The length of the CDR3 is 15 residues. CDR3 in amino acids: CASSEEWGKNEKLFF. For the CDR3, the DNA is TGTGCCAGCAGTGAAGAGTGGGGGAAGAATGAAAAACTGTTTTTT.

The rearrangement joins TRBV6-5 to TRBJ1-6, with TRBD1 matching 9 bases. This CDR3 has 14 amino acids. Germline V CDR1 and CDR2: MNHEY, SVGAGI. Germline trimming cut 6 bases from V and 7 bases from J; bases unmatched to any gene: 4. This CDR3 reads CASRGQGNNSPLHF. Written as DNA, the CDR3 is TGTGCCAGCAGGGGACAGGGAAACAATTCACCCCTCCACTTT.

The chain has TRBV7-7 and TRBJ2-1, with 8 bases fitting TRBD1. The length of the CDR3 is 13 residues. V lost 6 bases and J lost 6; bases outside the gene matches: 4. Germline CDR1 SSHAT, CDR2 FNYEAQ (reference sequence). The CDR3 bases are TGTGCCAGCAGTTCAGGACAGGGCAATGAGCAGTTCTTC. Protein: CASSSGQGNEQFF.

Remarks on this clone: Different DNA sequences within this sample yield the same CDR3. V gene TRBV2 combines with J gene TRBJ1-5, with 9 bases matching TRBD1. The junction had 4 bases not matched to a gene; V was cut back by 4 bases and J by 6 bases. The CDR3 runs to 14 residues. Germline lookup yields CDR1 SNHLY and CDR2 FYNNEI. This chain's CDR3 is CASSGQGGGQPQHF. In nucleotides, the CDR3 is TGTGCCAGCAGTGGACAGGGGGGAGGTCAGCCCCAGCATTTT.

In its sample, this clone was seen once. The chain has TRBV7-2 and TRBJ2-1, with TRBD2 identical over 7 bases. CDR1 and CDR2 (germline): SGHTA, FQGNSA. The CDR3 extends over 16 amino acids. The V segment lost 2 bases and the J segment 6 bases; nucleotides outside the gene matches: 10. The CDR3 sequence: CASSLWAAGSSNEQFF. The CDR3 coding sequence is TGTGCCAGCAGCTTATGGGCAGCGGGATCGTCCAATGAGCAGTTCTTC.

In its sample, this clone was seen a few times. Within the sample, other DNA sequences also encode this same CDR3. The chain links TRBV28 to TRBJ1-1; D uncertain. The V end lost 2 bases, the J end lost 1 base, and 2 bases lay between the germline ends. The CDR3 sequence is 12 residues long. Looked up from germline, CDR1 is MDHEN and CDR2 is SYDVKM. CDR3 DNA sequence: TGTGCCAGCAGTTTAAGGAACACTGAAGCTTTCTTT. Its translation: CASSLRNTEAFF. Using reference TRBV28 and TRBJ1-1 for the parts outside the CDR3, the full variable domain is DVKVTQSSRYLVKRTGEKVFLECVQDMDHENMFWYRQDPGLGLRLIYFSYDVKMKEKGDIPEGYSVSREKKERFSLILESASTNQTSMYLCASSLRNTEAFFGQGTRLTVV.

The J gene is TRBJ1-3, the V gene TRBV3-1 (or the pseudogene TRBV3-2), with no clear D. Germline lookup yields CDR1 LGHDT and CDR2 YNNKEL (reference sequence). The CDR3 runs 15 residues. Trimming cost V 6 bases and J 4 bases, with 16 bases left between them. DNA for the CDR3: TGTGCCAGCAGTCCCCTGAGTGGGTCGGGAAACACCATATATTTT. Translation: CASSPLSGSGNTIYF.

The CDR3 loop is CASSSGTGAGELFF. CDR3 nucleotide sequence: TGTGCCAGCAGCTCTGGGACGGGGGCCGGGGAGCTGTTTTTT. The genes are TRBV14 and TRBJ2-2, with a tentative D call TRBD2 (6 bases). The CDR3 runs to 14 residues. Germline values: CDR1 SGHDN, CDR2 FVKESK. V dropped 5 bases and J dropped 6 bases, with 13 bases sitting between them. The variable domain in full, completed from reference TRBV14 and TRBJ2-2, reads EAGVTQFPSHSVIEKGQTVTLRCDPISGHDNLYWYRRVMGKEIKFLLHFVKESKQDESGMPNNRFLAERTGGTYSTLKVQPAELEDSGVYFCASSSGTGAGELFFGEGSRLTVL.

The J gene is TRBJ2-1, the V gene TRBV11-2; perhaps TRBD2 as D (7 bases). Germline V CDR1 and CDR2: SGHAT, FQNNGV. The CDR3 contains 16 residues. V lost 3 bases and J lost 8, with 20 bases in between. CDR3 DNA sequence: TGTGCCAGCAGCTTCCGGGGGCGGGAGATAGTAGATGAGCAGTTCTTC. It translates to CASSFRGREIVDEQFF.

V and J are TRBV28 and TRBJ2-2, with D possibly TRBD1 on 5 matching bases. Germline V gene sequence: CDR1 MDHEN, CDR2 SYDVKM. Trimming took 1 base from V and 6 from J, leaving 12 bases between them. The CDR3 is made up of 15 amino acids. CDR3 sequence reads: CASSLSAGPAGELFF. The CDR3 DNA follows: TGTGCCAGCAGTTTATCGGCAGGGCCGGCCGGGGAGCTGTTTTTT.

The chain carries TRBV10-3 and TRBJ1-5; D gene unclear. V was pared by 2 bases and J by 0 bases, with 8 bases between. The CDR3 is 15 residues long. Germline assignment: CDR1 ENHRY and CDR2 SYGVKD. The CDR3 nucleotides read TGTGCCATCAGTGAGAATGGACTTAGCAATCAGCCCCAGCATTTT. The encoded protein is CAISENGLSNQPQHF.

The chain couples TRBV19 to TRBJ2-7; TRBD2 aligns across 7 bases. The CDR3 has 15 residues. With V trimmed by 3 bases and J by 2 bases, 7 bases remained unmatched. Germline V CDR1 and CDR2: LNHDA, SQIVND (reference sequence). The CDR3 loop is CASSMVASGTYEQYF. CDR3 DNA: TGTGCCAGTAGTATGGTGGCTAGCGGTACCTACGAGCAGTACTTC.

This clone has more than one count but fewer than ten. The V and J genes are TRBV3-1 (or the pseudogene TRBV3-2) and TRBJ2-5; the match to TRBD2 covers 7 bases. Germline V CDR1 and CDR2: LGHDT, YNNKEL (reference sequence). V shed 3 bases and J 4 bases; nucleotides not matched to a gene: 8. The CDR3 is made up of 15 amino acids. This CDR3 is CASSHASSGIETQYF. DNA of the CDR3: TGTGCCAGCAGCCACGCCTCGAGCGGGATAGAGACCCAGTACTTC.

This chain connects TRBV5-1 to TRBJ2-5; TRBD1 might be the D (6 bases). The germline CDR1 and CDR2 sequences are SGHRS and YFSETQ. This CDR3 contains 14 residues. Trimming removed 3 bases at V and 3 bases at J, with 12 bases between. This chain's CDR3 is CASSSWGQEETQYF. The DNA for the CDR3 is TGCGCCAGCAGCTCGTGGGGGCAGGAAGAGACCCAGTACTTC. Based on the CDR3 plus reference TRBV5-1 and TRBJ2-5, the full variable domain is KAGVTQTPRYLIKTRGQQVTLSCSPISGHRSVSWYQQTPGQGLQFLFEYFSETQRNKGNFPGRFSGRQFSNSRSEMNVSTLELGDSALYLCASSSWGQEETQYFGPGTRLLVL.

The chain recombines TRBV7-9 with TRBJ2-5, with D possibly being TRBD1 (6 bases). V lost 2 bases, J lost 5 bases, and 18 bases lay in between. The germline V gene has CDR1 SEHNR and CDR2 FQNEAQ (reference sequence). There are 16 residues in the CDR3. The CDR3 DNA sequence: TGTGCCAGCAGCTTAACCAGGGGAGCGGATATTGAGACCCAGTACTTC. Amino acids: CASSLTRGADIETQYF.

The J gene is TRBJ2-1, the V gene TRBV10-3; TRBD2 aligns across 8 bases. The germline CDR1 and CDR2 sequences are ENHRY and SYGVKD. There are 15 residues in the CDR3. Unmatched junction bases numbered 6, after V lost 4 bases and J lost 4 bases. The CDR3 DNA reads as TGTGCCATCAGTGGAGTTAGCGGGATGTACAATGAGCAGTTCTTC. Translation: CAISGVSGMYNEQFF.

J is TRBJ1-4 and V is TRBV27, with D hard to call. The CDR3 is made up of 13 amino acids. Trimming pared 4 bases from V and 8 bases from J, leaving 11 bases between. Germline CDR1 and CDR2: MNHEY and SMNVEV (reference sequence). CDR3 loop: CASSSIPPEKLFF. The CDR3, as DNA: TGTGCCAGCAGTTCTATTCCGCCCGAAAAACTGTTTTTT. Complete variable domain (other parts from reference TRBV27 and TRBJ1-4): EAQVTQNPRYLITVTGKKLTVTCSQNMNHEYMSWYRQDPGLGLRQIYYSMNVEVTDKGDVPEGYKVSRKEKRNFPLILESPSPNQTSLYFCASSSIPPEKLFFGSGTQLSVL.

The chain uses TRBV11-3 and TRBJ2-2; D unresolved. The V end lost 1 base, the J end lost 3 bases, and 6 bases lay between the germline ends. CDR1 is SGHNT, CDR2 YENEEA, per germline. This CDR3 contains 14 residues. The CDR3 region has the DNA TGTGCCAGCAGCTTAGGTTCTTACACCGGGGAGCTGTTTTTT. Its translation: CASSLGSYTGELFF. The variable domain in full, with the rest retrieved from reference TRBV11-3 and TRBJ2-2, is EAGVVQSPRYKIIEKKQPVAFWCNPISGHNTLYWYLQNLGQGPELLIRYENEEAVDDSQLPKDRFSAERLKGVDSTLKIQPAELGDSAVYLCASSLGSYTGELFFGEGSRLTVL.